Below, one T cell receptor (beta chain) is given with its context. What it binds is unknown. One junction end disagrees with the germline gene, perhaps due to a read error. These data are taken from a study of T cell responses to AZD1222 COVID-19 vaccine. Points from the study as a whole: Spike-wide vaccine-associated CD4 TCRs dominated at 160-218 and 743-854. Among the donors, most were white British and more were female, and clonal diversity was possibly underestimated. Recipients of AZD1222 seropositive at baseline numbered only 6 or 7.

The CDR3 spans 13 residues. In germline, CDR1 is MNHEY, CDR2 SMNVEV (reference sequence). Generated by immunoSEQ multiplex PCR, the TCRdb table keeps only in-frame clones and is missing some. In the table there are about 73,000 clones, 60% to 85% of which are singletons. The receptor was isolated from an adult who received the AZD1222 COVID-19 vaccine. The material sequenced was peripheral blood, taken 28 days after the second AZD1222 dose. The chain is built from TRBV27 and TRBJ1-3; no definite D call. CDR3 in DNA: TGCGCGTCTAGCTATAGATTTGGCGACACCATATATTTT. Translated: CASSYRFGDTIYF.